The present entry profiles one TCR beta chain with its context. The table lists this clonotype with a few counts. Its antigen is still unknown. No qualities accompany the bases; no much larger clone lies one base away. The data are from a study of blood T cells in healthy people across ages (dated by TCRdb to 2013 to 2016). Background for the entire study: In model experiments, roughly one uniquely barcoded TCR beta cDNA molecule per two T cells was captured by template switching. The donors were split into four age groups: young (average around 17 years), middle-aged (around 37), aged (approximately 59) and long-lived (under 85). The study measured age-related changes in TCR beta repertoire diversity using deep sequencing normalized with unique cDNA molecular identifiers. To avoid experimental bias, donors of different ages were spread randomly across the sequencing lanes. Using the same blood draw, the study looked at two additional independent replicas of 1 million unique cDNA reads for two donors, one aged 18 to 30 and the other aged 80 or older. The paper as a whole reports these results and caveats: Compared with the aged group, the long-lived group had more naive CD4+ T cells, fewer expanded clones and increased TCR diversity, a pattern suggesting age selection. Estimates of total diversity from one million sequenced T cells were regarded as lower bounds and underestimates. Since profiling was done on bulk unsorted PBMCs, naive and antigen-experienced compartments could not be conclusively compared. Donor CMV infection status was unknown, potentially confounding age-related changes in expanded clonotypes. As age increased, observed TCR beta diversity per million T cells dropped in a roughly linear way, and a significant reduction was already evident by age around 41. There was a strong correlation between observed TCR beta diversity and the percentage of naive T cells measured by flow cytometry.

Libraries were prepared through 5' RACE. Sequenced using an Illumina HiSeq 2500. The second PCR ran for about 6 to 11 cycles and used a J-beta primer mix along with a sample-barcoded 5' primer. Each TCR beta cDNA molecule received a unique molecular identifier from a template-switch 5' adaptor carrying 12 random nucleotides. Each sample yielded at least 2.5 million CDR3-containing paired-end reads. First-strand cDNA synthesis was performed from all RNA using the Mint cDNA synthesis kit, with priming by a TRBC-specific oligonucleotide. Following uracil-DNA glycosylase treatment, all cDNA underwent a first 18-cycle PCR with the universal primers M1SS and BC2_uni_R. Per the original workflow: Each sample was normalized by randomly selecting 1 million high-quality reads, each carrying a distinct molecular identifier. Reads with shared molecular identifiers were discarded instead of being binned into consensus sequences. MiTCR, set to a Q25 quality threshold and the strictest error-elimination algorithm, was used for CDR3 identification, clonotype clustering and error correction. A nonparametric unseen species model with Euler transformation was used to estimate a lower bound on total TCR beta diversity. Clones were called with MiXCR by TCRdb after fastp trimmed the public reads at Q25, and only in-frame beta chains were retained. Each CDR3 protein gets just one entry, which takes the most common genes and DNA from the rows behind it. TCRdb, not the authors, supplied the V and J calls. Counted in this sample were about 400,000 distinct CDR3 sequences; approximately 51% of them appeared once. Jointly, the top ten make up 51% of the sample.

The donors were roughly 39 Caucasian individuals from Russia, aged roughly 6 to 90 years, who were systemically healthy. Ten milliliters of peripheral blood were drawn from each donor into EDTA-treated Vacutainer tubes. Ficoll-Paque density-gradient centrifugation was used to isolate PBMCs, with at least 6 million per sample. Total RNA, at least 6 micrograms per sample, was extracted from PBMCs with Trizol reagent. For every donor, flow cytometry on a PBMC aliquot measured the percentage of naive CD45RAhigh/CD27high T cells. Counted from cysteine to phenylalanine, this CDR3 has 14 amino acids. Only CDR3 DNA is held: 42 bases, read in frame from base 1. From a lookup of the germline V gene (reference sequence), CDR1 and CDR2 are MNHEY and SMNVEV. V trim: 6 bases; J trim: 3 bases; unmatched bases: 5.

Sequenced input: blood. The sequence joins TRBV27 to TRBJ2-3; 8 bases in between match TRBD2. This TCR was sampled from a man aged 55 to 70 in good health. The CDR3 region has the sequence CASSQTSVTDTQYF. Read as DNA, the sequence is TGTGCCAGCAGCCAGACTAGCGTAACAGATACGCAGTATTTT.